The present T cell receptor (beta chain) was sequenced within a study of a mutant IDH1 vaccine in newly diagnosed glioma. Across the study: Patients previously underwent radiotherapy, temozolomide, or both, and most underwent both. Study-level points and caveats: Of all patients, around 94% showed vaccine-induced immune responses.

Time point indicated: baseline, week 1 (first vaccination visit). Treatment in this sample: pre-vaccination baseline after standard-of-care therapy. Each donor presented with a new WHO grade 3 or 4 astrocytoma that tested IDH1-mutant and showed ATRX loss. This table comes from immunoSEQ multiplex PCR, and its TCRdb copy is limited to in-frame clones, with some not included. The profile covers 55,000 to 70,000 clones, with roughly 78% appearing a single time and over 8% taken by the ten largest. With V trimmed by 4 bases and J by 0 bases, 13 bases remained unmatched. The CDR3 runs to 17 residues. Per germline, CDR1 GTSNPN and CDR2 SVGIG (reference sequence). In the case of this clone: Its antigen is as yet unknown.

Sequenced here: PBMCs, sampled from a glioma patient treated with radiotherapy, temozolomide or both. This TCR derives from a man aged 50-60 years with glioma. The chain recombines TRBV30 with TRBJ1-1, with 8 positions matching TRBD1. CDR3 DNA: TGTGCCTGGACTCCCCGGCGGCAGGGGGCAGTGAACACTGAAGCTTTCTTT. Translation: CAWTPRRQGAVNTEAFF.